This T cell receptor beta chain was recovered during a study of Graves' ophthalmopathy and Graves' hyperthyroidism (dated by TCRdb to 2016 to 2019). About the full investigation: Peripheral blood was collected at initial diagnosis, before any treatment. TCR beta repertoire signatures were used to distinguish Graves' ophthalmopathy from Graves' hyperthyroidism and to predict progression to ophthalmopathy. In total, 135 blood samples were TCR-sequenced: approximately 40 ophthalmopathy, 80 or so hyperthyroidism and some 17 hyperthyroidism-to-ophthalmopathy patients. To explore V-J signatures that distinguish ophthalmopathy from hyperthyroidism, a discovery set of about a hundred patients was enrolled, made up of around 40 with ophthalmopathy and some 58 with stable hyperthyroidism. An independent validation cohort was composed of 18 hyperthyroidism patients and about 16 patients who later progressed from hyperthyroidism to ophthalmopathy. In about 6 hyperthyroidism patients, the T-cell repertoire of thyroid tissue was compared with the T-cell repertoire of blood. Once sampling was done, hyperthyroidism patients were given methimazole at a starting dose of 30 mg daily, while ophthalmopathy patients were given high-dose intravenous methylprednisolone. For training and testing, the 100 or so patients in the discovery cohort were randomly divided in a 7:3 ratio. Points the paper makes about the study in general: In cross-validation, the 13-signature model distinguished ophthalmopathy from stable hyperthyroidism with 87.88% sensitivity and about 81% specificity, while in the test set the corresponding values were approximately 80% and 75%. Most expanded thyroid clonotypes with a frequency above 0.001 also appeared in blood, which suggests that blood repertoires may reflect the immune response in the thyroid. Sample size was not predetermined statistically, and investigators were not blinded to group allocation. In validation, the model predicted ophthalmopathy progression with 70.59% sensitivity and less than 80% specificity; some 13 predicted patients were CT-confirmed with GO in a median of around 6 months.

Ophthalmopathy patients had moderately to severely active disease, Clinical Activity Score of at least 3, NOSPECS grade of at least 4, and disease duration under 3 months. Patients were excluded if they had other autoimmune diseases, uncontrolled infections, pregnancy or lactation. Clinical symptoms, serum thyroxine, TRAb, thyroid ultrasound and orbital computed tomography formed the basis of the diagnosis. PBMCs were isolated from 7.5 to 10 ml of fresh peripheral blood by Ficoll-Paque density gradient centrifugation. Trizol reagent was used to extract the total RNA, and its quality was then checked on an Agilent 2100 Bioanalyzer. This clonotype was detected only a few times. Its binding antigen is unknown. No per-base quality is available; no much larger clone lies one base away. The CDR3 goes from the cysteine to the phenylalanine over 15 residues. Just CDR3 DNA is preserved here, 45 bases in frame from base 1. According to the germline V gene, CDR1 reads SGHRS and CDR2 reads YFSETQ. The V end loses 0 bases and the J end loses 8 bases, and a stretch of 17 bases separates them.

For repertoire sequencing, TCR beta CDR3 regions were amplified from RNA transcripts. The first round of RT-PCR was done with HTBI primers and the Qiagen OneStep RT-PCR kit, and was followed by a second round of multiplex PCR, then size selection and purification. Sequencing of the libraries was carried out on an Illumina HiSeq2000 in paired-end mode with 100 bp reads. In the original analysis: SOAPnuke was used to process the reads, removing any read that contained adapters or uncalled bases, had a mean Phred below 15, or lacked an exact match to the constant primer or identifier. COPE v1.2.5 was used to merge high-quality paired reads. Unique nucleotide sequences were defined as clonotypes and aligned to IMGT TRB V, D and J references using MiTCR v1.1. The analysis was limited to V-J combinations with a frequency above 0.0001, which together covered approximately 99% of the repertoires. A TCR clonal expansion and chaos score per V-J combination was defined as the ratio of F50 clonal expansion to chaos observed in the TCRdist matrix. Welch's t-statistics and random forest were used to reduce features to over ten V-J combinations, which were fed into a naive Bayes classifier. The similarity between thyroid and blood repertoires was quantified using the Morisita-Horn index. TCRdb applied fastp at Q25 and MiXCR to the public reads, then kept only in-frame beta chains. All rows with the same CDR3 protein become a single entry with the most common DNA and genes. TCRdb assigned the V and J calls; the authors' analysis was not used. Present in this sample are about half a million distinct CDR3 sequences, around 15% of which were seen just once. 9.8% of the sample comes from the top ten.

The receptor comes from a woman aged 25-40 years with Graves' ophthalmopathy. Donor details come from another sample of the same person, matched by shared clones. In this chain, TRBV5-1 is recombined with TRBJ2-5; D gene: possibly TRBD2, on 5 matching bases. The sample comprised blood. The sequence in DNA is TGCGCCAGCAGCTTGGGTGACGACCCCCGGGGAACCCAGTACTTC. Its translation reads: CASSLGDDPRGTQYF.